This passage covers 6 T cell receptor beta chains from one sample sequenced in a study of cytomegalovirus exposure and HLA in healthy donors. Primers: 60 Vbeta forward and 13 Jbeta reverse. Some clones are missing from TCRdb's copy, which holds only in-frame ones; the method was immunoSEQ multiplex PCR. The sample records around 150,000 clones, roughly 80% being singletons. The sequencing sample was made of PBMCs. These TCRs come from a man aged 35 to 55 in good health and CMV-seronegative.

V gene TRBV5-6 combines with J gene TRBJ1-6, with D hard to call. This CDR3 contains 18 residues. From germline, CDR1 is SGHDT and CDR2 YYEEEE. V was cut by 6 bases and J by 0 bases, with 19 bases left in between. CDR3 region: CASIPGPPGSSYNSPLHF. For the CDR3, the DNA is TGTGCCAGCATCCCTGGACCCCCGGGGAGCTCCTATAATTCACCCCTCCACTTT.

This clone was seen more than once but under ten times. The chain combines TRBV10-3 with TRBJ2-3; TRBD1 aligns across 8 bases. Germline assignment: CDR1 ENHRY and CDR2 SYGVKD. The CDR3 has 16 amino acids. After removal of 7 bases from V and 1 base from J, the junction contained 10 bases not matched to a gene. DNA of the CDR3: TGTGCCATCAATTCCGGACAGGGCGGTGGCACAGATACGCAGTATTTT. Amino acid sequence: CAINSGQGGGTDTQYF.

The chain links TRBV5-4 to TRBJ1-2; D is perhaps TRBD1 (6 bases). CDR3 length: 15 residues. Germline CDR1 and CDR2: SGHNT and YYREEE (reference sequence). V was pared by 2 bases and J by 2 bases, with 13 bases between. The CDR3 loop reads CASSFTGNQNYGYTF. As DNA, the CDR3 is TGTGCCAGCAGCTTCACAGGGAATCAGAACTATGGCTACACCTTC. The full variable domain, in which reference TRBV5-4 and TRBJ1-2 provide the parts outside the CDR3, is ETGVTQSPTHLIKTRGQQVTLRCSSQSGHNTVSWYQQALGQGPQFIFQYYREEENGRGNFPPRFSGLQFPNYSSELNVNALELDDSALYLCASSFTGNQNYGYTFGSGTRLTVV.

This chain links TRBV7-2 with TRBJ2-5; tentative D call: TRBD2 (7 bases). The germline V gene encodes CDR1 SGHTA and CDR2 FQGNSA. Between the trimmed V and J ends, which lost 4 bases and 8 bases, there was a span of 17 bases. The CDR3 has 14 amino acids. CDR3 region: CASSSDQGRETQYF. The CDR3 coding sequence is TGTGCCAGCAGCTCGGATCAGGGGAGGGAAACCCAGTACTTC.

The J gene is TRBJ2-3, the V gene TRBV19, with D possibly TRBD2 on 5 matching bases. The CDR3 extends over 13 amino acids. Trimming took 3 bases from V and 4 from J, leaving 8 bases between them. Germline loops: CDR1 LNHDA, CDR2 SQIVND (reference sequence). Here the CDR3 reads CASSMRGPDTQYF. The CDR3 DNA sequence: TGTGCCAGTAGTATGCGAGGGCCAGATACGCAGTATTTT.

J is TRBJ2-6 and V is TRBV6-4; TRBD1 matches 8 bases. The V gene's germline CDR1 is MRHNA and CDR2 SNTAGT. The CDR3 has 22 amino acids. J gave up 0 bases and V 0 bases, and 16 bases lay outside the gene matches. The chain's CDR3 is CASSDSRSLWDRTYSGANVLTF. The CDR3 DNA reads as TGTGCCAGCAGTGACTCGAGGTCCCTTTGGGACAGGACTTACTCTGGGGCCAACGTCCTGACTTTC.